The clone carrying this T cell receptor beta chain was recorded at least ten times. The germline CDR1 and CDR2 sequences are WNHNN and SYGVQD (reference sequence). The V and J ends lost 2 bases and 6 bases, in that order; junction bases with no gene match: 10. This CDR3 has 16 amino acids. Time point specified: newly diagnosed GD, antithyroid drugs for less than 3 months. Researchers made the TCR library from RNA that was extracted from PBMCs. The authors built TCR beta libraries using iRepertoire HTBI primers and Arm-PCR of CDR3 regions. From the multiplex PCR reads, TCRdb called clonotypes with MiXCR, one entry per CDR3 protein. Of about 400,000 distinct CDR3 sequences listed, roughly a sixth are singletons. This sample was taken from a study of regulatory T cells in long-lasting Graves disease.

The TCR originated in a female donor with Graves disease. The V gene is TRBV10-1, the J gene TRBJ2-3, with TRBD2 identical over 8 bases. Sequenced here: peripheral blood mononuclear cells (PBMCs), sampled at new diagnosis, from a patient treated with antithyroid drugs. The CDR3 region has the DNA TGCGCCAGCAGTGAGAAGGCAGCGGGAGAGAGTGATACGCAGTATTTT. This codes for CASSEKAAGESDTQYF.